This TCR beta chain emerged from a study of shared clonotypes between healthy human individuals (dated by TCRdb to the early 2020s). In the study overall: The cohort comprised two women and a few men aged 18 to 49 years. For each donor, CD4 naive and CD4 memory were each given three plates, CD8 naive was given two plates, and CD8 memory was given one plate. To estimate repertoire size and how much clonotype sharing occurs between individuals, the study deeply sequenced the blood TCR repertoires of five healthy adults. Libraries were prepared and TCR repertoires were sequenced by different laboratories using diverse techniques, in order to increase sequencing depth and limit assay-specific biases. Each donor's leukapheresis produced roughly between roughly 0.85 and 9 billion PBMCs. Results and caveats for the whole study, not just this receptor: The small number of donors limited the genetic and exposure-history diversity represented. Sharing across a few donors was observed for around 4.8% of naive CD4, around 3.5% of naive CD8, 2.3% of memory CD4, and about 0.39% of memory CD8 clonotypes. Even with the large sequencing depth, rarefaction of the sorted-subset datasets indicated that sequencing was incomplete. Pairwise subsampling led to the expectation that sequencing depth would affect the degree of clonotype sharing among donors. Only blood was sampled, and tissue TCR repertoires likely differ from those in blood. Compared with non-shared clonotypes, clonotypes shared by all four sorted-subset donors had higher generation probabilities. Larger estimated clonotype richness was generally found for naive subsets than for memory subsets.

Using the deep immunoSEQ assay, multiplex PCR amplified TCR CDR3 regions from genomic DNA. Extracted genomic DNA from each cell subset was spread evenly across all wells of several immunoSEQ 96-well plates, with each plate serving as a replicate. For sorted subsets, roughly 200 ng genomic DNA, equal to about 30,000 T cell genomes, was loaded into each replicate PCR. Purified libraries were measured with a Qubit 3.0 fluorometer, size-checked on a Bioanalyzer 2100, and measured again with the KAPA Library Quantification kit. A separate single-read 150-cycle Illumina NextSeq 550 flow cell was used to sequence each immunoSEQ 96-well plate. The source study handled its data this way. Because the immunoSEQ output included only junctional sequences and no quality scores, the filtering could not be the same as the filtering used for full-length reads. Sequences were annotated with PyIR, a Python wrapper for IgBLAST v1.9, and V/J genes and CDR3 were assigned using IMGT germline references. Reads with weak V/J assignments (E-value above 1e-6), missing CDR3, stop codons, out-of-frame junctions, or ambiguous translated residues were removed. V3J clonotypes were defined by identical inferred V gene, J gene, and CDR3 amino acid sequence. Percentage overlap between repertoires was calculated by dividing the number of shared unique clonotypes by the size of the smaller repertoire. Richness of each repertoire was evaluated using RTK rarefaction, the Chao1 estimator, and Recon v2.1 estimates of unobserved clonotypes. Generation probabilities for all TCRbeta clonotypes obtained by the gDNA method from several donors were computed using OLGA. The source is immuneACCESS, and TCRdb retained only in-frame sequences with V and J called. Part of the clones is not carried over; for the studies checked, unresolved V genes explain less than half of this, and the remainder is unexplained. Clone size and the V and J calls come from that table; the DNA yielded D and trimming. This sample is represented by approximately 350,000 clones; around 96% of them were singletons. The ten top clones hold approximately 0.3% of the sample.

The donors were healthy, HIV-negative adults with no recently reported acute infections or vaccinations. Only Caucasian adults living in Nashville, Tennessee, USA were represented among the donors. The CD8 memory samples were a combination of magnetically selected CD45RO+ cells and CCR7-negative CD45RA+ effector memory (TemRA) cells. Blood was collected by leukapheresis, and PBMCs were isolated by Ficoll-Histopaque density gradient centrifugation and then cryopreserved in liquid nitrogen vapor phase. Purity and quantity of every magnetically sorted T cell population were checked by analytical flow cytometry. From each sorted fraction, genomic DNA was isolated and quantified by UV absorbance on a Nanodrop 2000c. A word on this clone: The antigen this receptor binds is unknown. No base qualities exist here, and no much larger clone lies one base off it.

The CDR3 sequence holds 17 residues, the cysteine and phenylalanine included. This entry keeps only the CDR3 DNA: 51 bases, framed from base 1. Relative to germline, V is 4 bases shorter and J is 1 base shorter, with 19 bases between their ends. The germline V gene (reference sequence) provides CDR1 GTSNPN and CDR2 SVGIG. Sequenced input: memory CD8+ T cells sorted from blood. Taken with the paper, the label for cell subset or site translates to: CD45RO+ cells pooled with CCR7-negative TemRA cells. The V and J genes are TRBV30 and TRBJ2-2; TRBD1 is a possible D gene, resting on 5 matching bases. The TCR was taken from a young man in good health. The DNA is TGTGCCTGGAAACCACCAGCCAGGGATAGGAACACCGGGGAGCTGTTTTTT. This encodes CAWKPPARDRNTGELFF.